The 2 T cell receptor beta chains below all came from one sample that was sequenced in a study of blood T cell repertoires in COVID-19. This table comes from immunoSEQ multiplex PCR, and its TCRdb copy is limited to in-frame clones, with some not included. The data contain about 20,000 clones, 70% to 90% of them singletons. The sample taken for sequencing was PBMCs or T cells enriched from blood (not recorded which). These receptors were obtained from a woman aged 25-40 years who had recovered from COVID-19.

CDR3 residues: CASIRERGSSYNEQFF. In DNA, the CDR3 is TGTGCCAGCATCAGAGAGCGGGGGAGCTCCTACAATGAGCAGTTCTTC. The chain carries TRBV7-2 and TRBJ2-1; TRBD2 matches 8 bases. The CDR3 runs 16 residues. Germline CDR1 reads SGHTA; CDR2 reads FQGNSA. The V gene end was trimmed by 7 bases and the J gene end by 0 bases; junction bases not matched to a gene: 8.

This chain links TRBV5-1 with TRBJ2-1, with 11 bases aligning to TRBD2. CDR1 and CDR2 from the germline V gene are SGHRS and YFSETQ. V was clipped by 5 bases and J by 0 bases; unmatched bases: 4. This CDR3 is built from 16 residues. The chain's CDR3 is CASSSSGGSSYNEQFF. The CDR3 nucleotides are TGCGCCAGCAGTTCTAGCGGGGGGAGCTCCTACAATGAGCAGTTCTTC.